The source of this T cell receptor beta chain is a study of sequential checkpoint blockade in melanoma. At the level of the study: Maintenance nivolumab came after either treatment sequence.

Treatment described: randomized to nivolumab then ipilimumab (arm A) or the reverse (arm B). Data came from immunoSEQ multiplex PCR; TCRdb stores just in-frame clones and leaves some out. The top ten hold around 10% of the sample, which has tens of thousands of clones, approximately 81% seen once. The CDR3 spans 18 residues. CDR1 and CDR2 from the germline V gene are SGHRS and YFSETQ. V shed 0 bases and J 5 bases; nucleotides not matched to a gene: 10. The sample consisted of CD8+ T cells sorted from blood (inferred from file names), taken from a patient given nivolumab and ipilimumab in sequence. This receptor was obtained from a human donor with melanoma. This sequence joins TRBV5-1 and TRBJ2-5; TRBD2 aligns across 13 bases. CDR3 bases: TGCGCCAGCAGCTTGGGACTAGCGGGGGGATCTCCTTGGGAGACCCAGTACTTC. This sequence encodes CASSLGLAGGSPWETQYF. The variable domain in full, with the rest retrieved from reference TRBV5-1 and TRBJ2-5, is KAGVTQTPRYLIKTRGQQVTLSCSPISGHRSVSWYQQTPGQGLQFLFEYFSETQRNKGNFPGRFSGRQFSNSRSEMNVSTLELGDSALYLCASSLGLAGGSPWETQYFGPGTRLLVL.